This TCR beta chain was recovered during a study of control samples from healthy donors and cancer patients. CDR1 SGHNT and CDR2 YENEEA come from the germline V gene. Trimming removed 1 base at V and 3 bases at J, with 4 bases between. The CDR3 runs 13 residues. Sequencing was performed with immunoSEQ multiplex PCR; in TCRdb, only in-frame clones are kept and a portion is missing. The profile shows 100,000 or so clones, less than 90% of them singletons. Sequenced sample: blood. The rearrangement uses TRBV11-3 and TRBJ2-1; no clear D gene. This clonotype was sampled from a woman in her forties or fifties in good health. The CDR3 region has the DNA TGTGCCAGCAGCTTAGCGGACTACAATGAGCAGTTCTTC. Translation gives CASSLADYNEQFF.